The 11 T cell receptor beta chains presented below share a single source sample, sequenced in a study of blood T cell repertoires in COVID-19. Clones were read by immunoSEQ multiplex PCR, and TCRdb kept only the in-frame ones, dropping some. Of about 220,000 clones in the sample, about 82% were seen once. The sequencing input was peripheral blood. These receptors came from a woman aged 65 to 85 with COVID-19, enrolled during active disease.

The chain couples TRBV27 to TRBJ1-2, with TRBD1 identical over 7 bases. The germline CDR1 and CDR2 sequences are MNHEY and SMNVEV (reference sequence). The CDR3 consists of 16 residues. The J segment lost 7 bases and the V segment lost 0 bases, leaving 11 bases of the junction unmatched. Here the CDR3 reads CASSLSGTVDDFGYTF. The CDR3 nucleotides read TGTGCCAGCAGTTTATCGGGGACAGTAGACGACTTTGGCTACACCTTC.

The V call is TRBV5-1, the J call TRBJ2-5; D perhaps matches TRBD1 (6 bases). Per the germline V gene, CDR1 is SGHRS and CDR2 is YFSETQ. This CDR3 is built from 16 residues. V lost 0 bases and J lost 1, with 13 bases in between. The CDR3 loop reads CASSLDFRGTQETQYF. The CDR3 DNA sequence: TGCGCCAGCAGCTTGGATTTCAGGGGCACCCAAGAGACCCAGTACTTC.

This chain joins TRBV12-3 or TRBV12-4 and TRBJ2-7; unclear D gene. The V gene lost 5 bases and the J gene lost 9 bases, with 11 bases spanning the gap. This CDR3 region has 11 residues. The CDR3 protein is CASSLQLVQYF. The DNA of the CDR3 is TGTGCCAGCAGTCTTCAACTGGTGCAGTACTTC.

The genes are TRBV7-3 and TRBJ2-6; 7 nucleotides match TRBD1. V shed 0 bases, J shed 0 bases, and the junction held 2 bases outside the gene matches. CDR3 length: 17 residues. Germline V lookup: CDR1 SGHTA, CDR2 FQGTGA. CDR3 sequence: CASSLTGGISGANVLTF. The DNA for the CDR3 is TGTGCCAGCAGCTTAACAGGGGGCATCTCTGGGGCCAACGTCCTGACTTTC.

The genes are TRBV7-2 and TRBJ2-1; 7 bases line up with TRBD1. The length of the CDR3 is 16 residues. Trimming cost V 4 bases and J 3 bases; bases outside gene matches: 9. Germline CDR1 is SGHTA and CDR2 is FQGNSA. The CDR3 sequence: CASSSRQGRNYNEQFF. For the CDR3, the DNA is TGTGCCAGCAGCTCCCGACAGGGACGGAACTACAATGAGCAGTTCTTC.

The rearrangement uses TRBV6-6 and TRBJ1-2; D is undetermined. The CDR3 is 15 residues long. Germline V gene sequence: CDR1 MNHNY, CDR2 SVGAGI (reference sequence). The V and J ends lost 2 bases and 3 bases respectively, with 13 bases between them. Here the CDR3 DNA reads TGTGCCAGCAGTTACCCTAGGACTGGAGACTATGGCTACACCTTC. This encodes CASSYPRTGDYGYTF.

This chain links TRBV19 with TRBJ2-7; 9 nucleotides match TRBD1. This CDR3 has 15 residues. Germline CDR1 reads LNHDA; CDR2 reads SQIVND (reference sequence). V gave up 3 bases and J gave up 3 bases; unmatched junction bases: 6. The CDR3 DNA sequence: TGTGCCAGTAGTATGGGGGGGACAGGGCTCTACGAGCAGTACTTC. Protein: CASSMGGTGLYEQYF.

The genes are TRBV2 and TRBJ2-7; D gene unclear. The CDR3 totals 14 residues. CDR1 SNHLY and CDR2 FYNNEI come from the germline V gene. Between the trimmed V and J ends, which lost 3 bases and 6 bases, there was a span of 15 bases. In DNA form, the CDR3 reads TGTGCCAGCAGTGACGCCACGAGAAACGCCGAGCAGTACTTC. Protein: CASSDATRNAEQYF.

The rearrangement uses TRBV11-3 and TRBJ2-1; 9 bases map to TRBD1. Trimming removed 1 base from V and 6 bases from J; junction bases left unmatched: 7. This CDR3 contains 16 residues. Germline V lookup: CDR1 SGHNT, CDR2 YENEEA. CDR3 sequence (DNA): TGTGCCAGCAGCTTAGTGATTGGACAGGGGTTCAATGAGCAGTTCTTC. Amino acids: CASSLVIGQGFNEQFF. The whole variable domain, remainder taken from reference TRBV11-3 and TRBJ2-1, is EAGVVQSPRYKIIEKKQPVAFWCNPISGHNTLYWYLQNLGQGPELLIRYENEEAVDDSQLPKDRFSAERLKGVDSTLKIQPAELGDSAVYLCASSLVIGQGFNEQFFGPGTRLTVL.

The chain combines TRBV19 with TRBJ1-4, with D perhaps TRBD1 (6 bases). Germline CDR1 is LNHDA and CDR2 is SQIVND (reference sequence). This CDR3 is built from 16 residues. Trimming shortened V by 5 bases and J by 4 bases, and 17 bases separated the two germline ends. The CDR3 here is CASSGGGQTVNEKLFF. The CDR3, as DNA: TGTGCCAGTAGTGGCGGAGGACAGACTGTTAATGAAAAACTGTTTTTT. Together with reference TRBV19 and TRBJ1-4, the CDR3 gives the full variable domain: DGGITQSPKYLFRKEGQNVTLSCEQNLNHDAMYWYRQDPGQGLRLIYYSQIVNDFQKGDIAEGYSVSREKKESFPLTVTSAQKNPTAFYLCASSGGGQTVNEKLFFGSGTQLSVL.

The chain links TRBV9 to TRBJ2-3; D perhaps matches TRBD2 (6 bases). Germline V gives CDR1 SGDLS, CDR2 YYNGEE. With 0 bases removed from V and 2 bases from J, the gap between germline ends came to 16 bases. The length of the CDR3 is 17 residues. The CDR3 here is CASSVGPGGIDTDTQYF. For the CDR3, the DNA is TGTGCCAGCAGCGTAGGCCCCGGCGGGATCGACACAGATACGCAGTATTTT.